This record looks at one T cell receptor (beta chain) sequence and its context. Its antigen is undetermined. Germline assignment: CDR1 LGHDT and CDR2 YNNKEL (reference sequence). J was trimmed by 5 bases and V by 3 bases; bases with no gene match: 9. This CDR3 has 16 amino acids. This sample is drawn from a study of T cell responses to AZD1222 COVID-19 vaccine. Study findings and constraints: Of the AZD1222 recipients, only 6 or 7 were seropositive at baseline.

Sequencing was performed with immunoSEQ multiplex PCR; in TCRdb, only in-frame clones are kept and a portion is missing. The sample carries 130,000 to 150,000 clones, about 89% recorded once. The receptor comes from an adult in good health. The V and J genes are TRBV3-1 (or the pseudogene TRBV3-2) and TRBJ2-5, with 10 bases matching TRBD2. This sample comprised peripheral blood, obtained on day 0 of MenACWY control vaccination. The CDR3 nucleotides are TGTGCCAGCAGCCAGTACTCTAGCGGGAGTCGGGAGACCCAGTACTTC. Translated: CASSQYSSGSRETQYF.